Sequencing of this T cell receptor beta chain was carried out in a study of graft-versus-host responses after intestinal transplantation. Here immunoSEQ multiplex PCR was the method, and the copy in TCRdb shows in-frame clones only, minus some. Among roughly 81,000 clones listed, roughly four fifths were seen once. With regard to this clone: Its specificity is unknown.

This CDR3 has 13 amino acids. Germline-derived CDR1 and CDR2 are SNHLY and FYNNEI. Source: unstimulated CD4+ T cells sorted from spleen or lymph node cells, taken before intestinal transplant. The V call is TRBV2, the J call TRBJ2-5; no clear D. The J call is doubtful: the DNA matches TRBJ2-7 better. This TCR derives from a human donor who received an intestinal transplant. CDR3 in DNA: TGTGCCAGCGCAAGAACCTTCTCCTACGAGCAGTACTTC. It translates to CASARTFSYEQYF.